Listed here is a single T cell receptor (beta chain). Blood sampling was done at baseline, cycle 4 day 1, and cycle 7 day 1. This entry belongs to a study of OX40 agonist ivuxolimab in advanced cancers. Repertoires were generated with immunoSEQ multiplex PCR, while TCRdb's copy carries only in-frame clones and drops some. The data contain roughly 34,000 clones, over 85% of them seen just once; the ten biggest clones take up 0.8% to 1%. The V gene lost 7 bases and the J gene lost 0 bases, with 6 bases spanning the gap. The germline gives CDR1 MDHEN, CDR2 SYDVKM. The CDR3 totals 12 residues. Source: CD4+ or CD8+ T cells sorted from blood, taken in a trial of the OX40 agonist ivuxolimab. The chain combines TRBV28 with TRBJ1-1, with D unresolved. The clonotype was recovered from an adult with an advanced solid tumor such as melanoma, head and neck, liver or kidney cancer. The CDR3 loop is CASTAMNTEAFF. The CDR3 nucleotides are TGTGCCAGCACAGCGATGAACACTGAAGCTTTCTTT. Supplemented by reference TRBV28 and TRBJ1-1, the full variable domain reads DVKVTQSSRYLVKRTGEKVFLECVQDMDHENMFWYRQDPGLGLRLIYFSYDVKMKEKGDIPEGYSVSREKKERFSLILESASTNQTSMYLCASTAMNTEAFFGQGTRLTVV.